Sequencing of this T cell receptor (beta chain) was carried out in a study of T cell responses to AZD1222 COVID-19 vaccine. This table comes from immunoSEQ multiplex PCR, and its TCRdb copy is limited to in-frame clones, with some not included. The sample has about 120,000 clones, just over 90% seen once. This CDR3 has 10 amino acids. The sequence was obtained from an adult in good health. Sequences were derived from peripheral blood, sampled on day 0 of AZD1222 vaccination. The chain carries TRBV21-1 and TRBJ1-2. TRBV21-1 is assigned pseudogene status. The CDR3 region has the DNA TGTGCCAGCAGCAGCAGCGGCTACACCTTC. Its translation: CASSSSGYTF.